The 20 T cell receptor beta chains below were found in one sample sequenced in a study of blood T cell repertoires in COVID-19. Assay used: immunoSEQ multiplex PCR; TCRdb lists only in-frame clones, some missing. The sample includes about 130,000 clones, approximately 77% of them seen just once. Sequences were obtained from peripheral blood. Receptor source: an elderly man with acute or convalescent COVID-19.

This sequence joins TRBV19 and TRBJ1-4; possibly TRBD1 for D (5 bases). In germline, CDR1 is LNHDA, CDR2 SQIVND (reference sequence). The ends were cut back, 3 bases at V and 8 bases at J, with 13 bases in the middle. The CDR3 spans 14 residues. CDR3 loop: CASSITRGGEKLFF. The CDR3 coding sequence is TGTGCCAGTAGTATCACACGGGGGGGAGAAAAACTGTTTTTT.

The V call is TRBV5-1, the J call TRBJ2-5, with 9 bases identical to TRBD2. Trimming at V came to 2 bases and at J to 3 bases, leaving 5 bases not matched to a gene. CDR1 and CDR2 (germline): SGHRS, YFSETQ. The length of the CDR3 is 15 residues. The DNA for the CDR3 is TGCGCCAGCAGCTTAGGAGCGGGGGGAGAAGAGACCCAGTACTTC. Its protein is CASSLGAGGEETQYF.

The rearrangement uses TRBV28 and TRBJ1-3, with a possible D match to TRBD1 (6 bases). This CDR3 is built from 17 residues. Trimming cost V 4 bases and J 2 bases, with 18 bases left between them. Germline-derived CDR1 and CDR2 are MDHEN and SYDVKM. Here the CDR3 DNA reads TGTGCCAGCAGTTCCTTAGCGGGGGCGCAGGCTGGAAACACCATATATTTT. This encodes CASSSLAGAQAGNTIYF. Together with reference TRBV28 and TRBJ1-3, the CDR3 gives the full variable domain: DVKVTQSSRYLVKRTGEKVFLECVQDMDHENMFWYRQDPGLGLRLIYFSYDVKMKEKGDIPEGYSVSREKKERFSLILESASTNQTSMYLCASSSLAGAQAGNTIYFGEGSWLTVV.

This clone was found many times. The genes are TRBV5-1 and TRBJ2-3; the match to TRBD2 covers 13 bases. Trimming cost V 3 bases and J 4 bases; bases outside gene matches: 11. This CDR3 comprises 18 residues. Germline V gene lookup returns CDR1 SGHRS and CDR2 YFSETQ. CDR3 nucleotide sequence: TGCGCCAGCAGCTGGAGGGCCCCGGGACTAGCGGGGTCAGATACGCAGTATTTT. Encoded protein: CASSWRAPGLAGSDTQYF.

This clone has at least ten counts. V is TRBV2 and J is TRBJ2-7; D might be TRBD2 (5 bases). The CDR3 sequence is 14 residues long. V lost 6 bases and J lost 0, with 12 bases in between. Germline-derived CDR1 and CDR2 are SNHLY and FYNNEI. The CDR3 bases are TGTGCCAGCAGATGGGAAGGGAGCTCCTACGAGCAGTACTTC. This sequence encodes CASRWEGSSYEQYF.

This chain links TRBV3-1 (or the pseudogene TRBV3-2) with TRBJ1-6; 10 positions match TRBD1. Looked up from germline, CDR1 is LGHDT and CDR2 is YNNKEL (reference sequence). The CDR3 runs to 18 residues. V gave up 2 bases and J gave up 1 base; unmatched junction bases: 5. CDR3: CASSQLGTGASYNSPLHF. Here the CDR3 DNA reads TGTGCCAGCAGCCAACTCGGGACAGGGGCGTCCTATAATTCACCCCTCCACTTT.

The chain uses TRBV5-1 and TRBJ2-5, with 11 bases matching TRBD2. The trim removed 4 bases at V and 5 bases at J, leaving 4 bases unmatched. This CDR3 contains 14 residues. From germline, CDR1 is SGHRS and CDR2 YFSETQ. The CDR3: CASSLRTSGETQYF. The CDR3 region has the DNA TGCGCCAGCAGCCTCCGGACTAGCGGGGAGACCCAGTACTTC.

The chain carries TRBV27 and TRBJ1-2; D perhaps matches TRBD1 (6 bases). CDR3 length: 15 residues. Germline V lookup: CDR1 MNHEY, CDR2 SMNVEV (reference sequence). Trimming took 8 bases from V and 6 from J, leaving 22 bases between them. The CDR3 region is CASGTKGGASDGYTF. CDR3 DNA: TGTGCCAGCGGGACTAAGGGGGGGGCTAGCGATGGCTACACCTTC.

This clone was seen only a few times. The chain is built from TRBV5-1 and TRBJ2-7; 9 positions match TRBD1. The CDR3 runs to 15 residues. Trimming cost V 4 bases and J 6 bases; bases outside gene matches: 11. The germline V gene has CDR1 SGHRS and CDR2 YFSETQ. The DNA of the CDR3 is TGCGCCAGCAGCCCCGGATCCGGGACAGGGAGCGAGCAGTACTTC. This translates into CASSPGSGTGSEQYF. The variable domain in full, with the rest retrieved from reference TRBV5-1 and TRBJ2-7, is KAGVTQTPRYLIKTRGQQVTLSCSPISGHRSVSWYQQTPGQGLQFLFEYFSETQRNKGNFPGRFSGRQFSNSRSEMNVSTLELGDSALYLCASSPGSGTGSEQYFGPGTRLTVT.

V is TRBV28 and J is TRBJ2-7, with 9 bases matching TRBD1. Trimming took 6 bases from V and 3 from J; bases not matched to a gene: 6. CDR1 MDHEN and CDR2 SYDVKM come from the germline V gene. The CDR3 is made up of 14 amino acids. CDR3 amino acids: CASRNRGRDYEQYF. DNA of the CDR3: TGTGCCAGCAGGAACAGGGGGCGGGACTACGAGCAGTACTTC.

The CDR3 region has the DNA TGTGCCAGTAGTATAATACAAGGGGGCCCCTACAATGAGCAGTTCTTC. Protein product: CASSIIQGGPYNEQFF. This sequence joins TRBV19 and TRBJ2-1, with 7 bases lining up with TRBD1. The CDR3 is 16 residues long. The germline gives CDR1 LNHDA, CDR2 SQIVND (reference sequence). Trimming at V came to 2 bases and at J to 2 bases, leaving 6 bases not matched to a gene.

This chain joins TRBV18 and TRBJ2-6; 9 bases fit TRBD2. Per the germline V gene, CDR1 is KGHSH and CDR2 is LQKENI. This CDR3 has 17 residues. Germline trimming cut 1 base from V and 2 bases from J; bases unmatched to any gene: 3. The CDR3 is CASSPLASGAGANVLTF. CDR3 bases: TGTGCCAGCTCACCACTTGCTAGCGGGGCTGGGGCCAACGTCCTGACTTTC.

The chain has TRBV5-1 and TRBJ2-2, with 7 bases identical to TRBD2. There are 16 residues in the CDR3. Unmatched junction bases numbered 2, after V lost 0 bases and J lost 0 bases. Germline V gene data show CDR1 as SGHRS and CDR2 as YFSETQ. CDR3 amino acids: CASSLVAGANTGELFF. CDR3 DNA sequence: TGCGCCAGCAGCTTGGTGGCGGGGGCGAACACCGGGGAGCTGTTTTTT.

V and J are TRBV7-9 and TRBJ2-5; 10 positions match TRBD2. This CDR3 spans 17 amino acids. Germline V lookup: CDR1 SEHNR, CDR2 FQNEAQ (reference sequence). The V segment lost 5 bases and the J segment 5 bases; nucleotides outside the gene matches: 14. The CDR3 loop is CASSRKRTSGTGETQYF. In DNA, the CDR3 is TGTGCCAGCAGCCGGAAAAGGACTAGCGGCACGGGGGAGACCCAGTACTTC.

The sample holds one count of this clone. The chain recombines TRBV4-3 with TRBJ2-2; perhaps TRBD2 as D (5 bases). The germline V gene has CDR1 LGHNA and CDR2 YSLEER. The CDR3 contains 14 residues. Trimming took off 3 bases at V and 5 bases at J, with 10 bases between the two ends. The CDR3 sequence is CASSHTRGTGELFF. The CDR3 DNA sequence: TGCGCCAGCAGCCACACCCGGGGTACCGGGGAGCTGTTTTTT.

The chain uses TRBV7-9 and TRBJ2-4; 10 nucleotides match TRBD1. The CDR3 is 15 residues long. Germline V gene lookup returns CDR1 SEHNR and CDR2 FQNEAQ (reference sequence). V shed 5 bases, J shed 8 bases, and the junction held 9 bases outside the gene matches. The CDR3 nucleotides are TGTGCCAGCAGCCAATGGGGGACAGGGGCGGACATTCAGTACTTC. Translated: CASSQWGTGADIQYF.

The chain uses TRBV7-2 and TRBJ1-1, with D hard to call. Trimming cost V 5 bases and J 4 bases, with 5 bases left between them. The CDR3 covers 11 residues. Germline-derived CDR1 and CDR2 are SGHTA and FQGNSA. The CDR3 reads CASSLSTEAFF. The CDR3 DNA is TGTGCCAGCAGCCTCTCCACTGAAGCTTTCTTT.

The chain carries TRBV12-3 or TRBV12-4 and TRBJ2-7; D perhaps matches TRBD1 (5 bases). V was pared by 8 bases and J by 5 bases, with 13 bases between. This CDR3 is 12 amino acids long. The CDR3 bases are TGTGCCAGCGCAAGGCAGGGCAACGAGCAGTACTTC. It yields the protein CASARQGNEQYF.

This clone came up a few times. The rearrangement uses TRBV5-4 and TRBJ2-3, with TRBD1 as a possible D gene (5 bases). From germline, CDR1 is SGHNT and CDR2 YYREEE (reference sequence). The germline V and J ends were trimmed by 0 bases and 0 bases, with 8 bases remaining between them. The CDR3 has 15 amino acids. In DNA, the CDR3 is TGTGCCAGCAGCTTGGTGGCAGGGAGCACAGATACGCAGTATTTT. It yields the protein CASSLVAGSTDTQYF.

This clone was counted many times. The J gene is TRBJ1-6, the V gene TRBV5-6; D is undetermined. This CDR3 has 15 residues. CDR1 is SGHDT, CDR2 YYEEEE, per germline. With 1 base removed from V and 8 bases from J, the gap between germline ends came to 13 bases. CDR3 loop: CASSLLGVLYSPLHF. The CDR3 DNA reads TGTGCCAGCAGCTTGTTGGGCGTTTTATATTCACCCCTCCACTTT.